This T cell receptor beta chain was documented in a study of cytomegalovirus exposure and HLA in healthy donors. The primer mix had 60 Vbeta and 13 Jbeta primers. Here immunoSEQ multiplex PCR was the method, and the copy in TCRdb shows in-frame clones only, minus some. The sample includes some 100,000 clones, roughly 58% of them seen just once. CDR3 length: 15 residues. The V segment lost 3 bases and the J segment 5 bases; nucleotides outside the gene matches: 9. Germline V gene sequence: CDR1 MDHEN, CDR2 SYDVKM. The donors comprised healthy bone marrow donors. The rearrangement links TRBV28 to TRBJ2-7, with 8 bases fitting TRBD1. Sequences were obtained from PBMCs. This clonotype was sampled from a woman between 25 and 40 years old in good health and CMV-seropositive. The CDR3 protein is CASSLRDRSLHEQYF. Here the CDR3 DNA reads TGTGCCAGCAGTTTGAGGGACAGGTCCCTCCACGAGCAGTACTTC. The variable domain in full, completed from reference TRBV28 and TRBJ2-7, reads DVKVTQSSRYLVKRTGEKVFLECVQDMDHENMFWYRQDPGLGLRLIYFSYDVKMKEKGDIPEGYSVSREKKERFSLILESASTNQTSMYLCASSLRDRSLHEQYFGPGTRLTVT.